What follows are 25 T cell receptor beta chains derived from one specimen sequenced in a study of blood T cell repertoires in COVID-19. Profiled with immunoSEQ multiplex PCR; TCRdb holds only in-frame clones, not every one. The sample lists about 70,000 clones, around 87% occurring once. The sequenced sample consisted of peripheral blood. These receptors were collected from a woman aged 18-29 years with acute or convalescent COVID-19.

The chain couples TRBV19 to TRBJ2-7, with 13 nucleotides matching TRBD2. CDR1 is LNHDA, CDR2 SQIVND, per germline (reference sequence). Trimming at V came to 5 bases and at J to 3 bases, leaving 4 bases not matched to a gene. The CDR3 is made up of 15 amino acids. The CDR3 spells CASSLRTSGSYEQYF. As DNA, the CDR3 is TGTGCCAGTAGTCTCCGGACTAGCGGGAGCTACGAGCAGTACTTC. The full variable domain, completed using reference TRBV19 and TRBJ2-7, is DGGITQSPKYLFRKEGQNVTLSCEQNLNHDAMYWYRQDPGQGLRLIYYSQIVNDFQKGDIAEGYSVSREKKESFPLTVTSAQKNPTAFYLCASSLRTSGSYEQYFGPGTRLTVT.

This chain connects TRBV5-6 to TRBJ2-1, with 7 bases matching TRBD2. The CDR3 spans 15 residues. The V and J ends lost 4 bases and 3 bases, in that order; junction bases with no gene match: 7. Germline V gene sequence: CDR1 SGHDT, CDR2 YYEEEE. In nucleotides, the CDR3 is TGTGCCAGCAGCAGTCTAGCGGACATCTACAATGAGCAGTTCTTC. It is translated as CASSSLADIYNEQFF.

This rearrangement joins TRBV2 to TRBJ2-3; no definite D call. Germline CDR1 SNHLY, CDR2 FYNNEI. Trimming took off 6 bases at V and 4 bases at J, with 8 bases between the two ends. The CDR3 extends over 12 amino acids. The CDR3 is CASRRNPDTQYF. The CDR3 DNA sequence: TGTGCCAGCAGGAGGAACCCAGATACGCAGTATTTT.

A single count supports this clone. The V gene is TRBV7-8, the J gene TRBJ2-1, with TRBD1 identical over 7 bases. CDR3 length equals 16 residues. In germline, CDR1 is SGHVS, CDR2 FQNEAQ. After removal of 5 bases from V and 3 bases from J, the junction contained 10 bases not matched to a gene. The CDR3 loop is CASSTNRGRNYNEQFF. CDR3 nucleotides: TGTGCCAGCAGCACCAACAGGGGACGCAACTACAATGAGCAGTTCTTC.

V and J are TRBV10-3 and TRBJ1-1, with TRBD1 identical over 8 bases. Germline-derived CDR1 and CDR2 are ENHRY and SYGVKD. The junction had 13 bases not matched to a gene; V was cut back by 2 bases and J by 5 bases. The CDR3 totals 17 residues. The CDR3 DNA follows: TGTGCCATCAGTGAGAGGGCAGGGGGCGCGGTTGGGACTGAAGCTTTCTTT. This encodes CAISERAGGAVGTEAFF.

V gene TRBV3-1 (or the pseudogene TRBV3-2) combines with J gene TRBJ2-1; D gene unclear. Between the trimmed V and J ends, which lost 9 bases and 4 bases, there was a span of 10 bases. CDR1 LGHDT and CDR2 YNNKEL come from the germline V gene (reference sequence). CDR3 length: 12 residues. CDR3 in DNA: TGTGCCAGGACATTACGTTACAATGAGCAGTTCTTC. This translates into CARTLRYNEQFF.

V usage is TRBV7-9 and J usage is TRBJ2-3; 9 nucleotides line up with TRBD1. CDR3 size: 18 residues. Unmatched junction bases numbered 12, after V lost 5 bases and J lost 0 bases. The germline V gene has CDR1 SEHNR and CDR2 FQNEAQ (reference sequence). CDR3 nucleotide sequence: TGTGCCAGCAGCCAAACGCCAGGACAGGGGACTAGCACAGATACGCAGTATTTT. Amino acid sequence: CASSQTPGQGTSTDTQYF.

This clone was counted a few times. The chain uses TRBV30 and TRBJ1-1; 7 bases fit TRBD1. J was trimmed by 8 bases and V by 2 bases; bases with no gene match: 2. CDR1 GTSNPN and CDR2 SVGIG come from the germline V gene (reference sequence). The length of the CDR3 is 11 residues. Here the CDR3 DNA reads TGTGCCTGGAGTTCACAGGGGGAAGCTTTCTTT. Translation gives CAWSSQGEAFF.

This clone was detected a few times. The V gene is TRBV2, the J gene TRBJ1-1, with 8 positions matching TRBD1. Trimming took 4 bases from V and 3 from J; bases not matched to a gene: 10. CDR3 length: 16 amino acids. CDR1 is SNHLY and CDR2 is FYNNEI in the germline V gene. The CDR3 bases are TGTGCCAGCAGTGCAACTCGGACAGGGTGGTACACTGAAGCTTTCTTT. It specifies CASSATRTGWYTEAFF.

V and J are TRBV6-1 and TRBJ2-4; the D gene is possibly TRBD2 (6 bases). From germline, CDR1 is MNHNS and CDR2 SASEGT. This CDR3 contains 15 residues. Trimming stripped 1 base from V and 3 bases from J, with 10 bases between. The CDR3 region is CASSEGRGVKNIQYF. CDR3 coding DNA: TGTGCCAGCAGTGAAGGGAGGGGAGTCAAAAACATTCAGTACTTC.

J is TRBJ1-1 and V is TRBV27; TRBD1 agrees at 7 bases. With V trimmed by 6 bases and J by 2 bases, 6 bases remained unmatched. Germline V gene sequence: CDR1 MNHEY, CDR2 SMNVEV (reference sequence). CDR3 length equals 14 residues. CDR3 sequence (DNA): TGTGCCAGCAGGACGACAGGGTATAACACTGAAGCTTTCTTT. It yields the protein CASRTTGYNTEAFF.

This clone has just a few counts. The chain carries TRBV10-3 and TRBJ1-2, with D uncertain. The CDR3 contains 14 residues. CDR1 and CDR2 from the germline V gene are ENHRY and SYGVKD. V shed 4 bases and J shed 8 bases, with 17 bases lying between them. The CDR3: CAISVLAGQDGYTF. Written as DNA, the CDR3 is TGTGCCATCAGTGTACTGGCGGGCCAGGACGGCTACACCTTC.

V usage is TRBV6-5 and J usage is TRBJ1-3; D may be TRBD1 (5 bases). The CDR3 contains 14 residues. V was shortened by 8 bases and J by 1 base, with 12 bases between the two germline ends. Germline V gene data show CDR1 as MNHEY and CDR2 as SVGAGI. The CDR3 loop reads CASGTTGSGNTIYF. For the CDR3, the DNA is TGTGCCAGCGGGACTACAGGTTCTGGAAACACCATATATTTT.

The chain combines TRBV4-2 with TRBJ1-4, with 8 nucleotides matching TRBD1. The germline V gene encodes CDR1 LGHNA and CDR2 YNFKEQ. The CDR3 is 17 residues long. V was clipped by 1 base and J by 6 bases; unmatched bases: 10. CDR3 bases: TGTGCCAGCAGCCAAGTGTCAGCGGACAGGGTTCATGAAAAACTGTTTTTT. As protein: CASSQVSADRVHEKLFF.

The gene calls are TRBV28 and TRBJ2-5; D is perhaps TRBD1 (6 bases). Trimming took 6 bases from V and 5 from J, leaving 16 bases between them. CDR1 is MDHEN, CDR2 SYDVKM, per germline. The CDR3 contains 14 residues. The CDR3 nucleotides are TGTGCCAGCAGCCTGACAGGATGGGGGGAGACCCAGTACTTC. Amino acids: CASSLTGWGETQYF.

The gene calls are TRBV28 and TRBJ2-5; D is unresolved. CDR3 length: 12 residues. Trimming took off 2 bases at V and 7 bases at J, with 8 bases between the two ends. The V gene's germline CDR1 is MDHEN and CDR2 SYDVKM. CDR3 DNA: TGTGCCAGCAGTTTAAACCTAGGGACCCAGTACTTC. Translation: CASSLNLGTQYF.

This clone was seen a single time. For the CDR3, the DNA is TGTGCCAGCTCACCTCTGACTAGCGGGAGCAAGAACACCGGGGAGCTGTTTTTT. This encodes CASSPLTSGSKNTGELFF. The gene calls are TRBV18 and TRBJ2-2, with 12 nucleotides matching TRBD2. In germline, CDR1 is KGHSH, CDR2 LQKENI. The CDR3 runs 18 residues. Trimming cost V 3 bases and J 1 base; bases outside gene matches: 6. The full variable domain, rest sourced from reference TRBV18 and TRBJ2-2, is NAGVMQNPRHLVRRRGQEARLRCSPMKGHSHVYWYRQLPEEGLKFMVYLQKENIIDESGMPKERFSAEFPKEGPSILRIQQVVRGDSAAYFCASSPLTSGSKNTGELFFGEGSRLTVL.

V and J are TRBV6-6 and TRBJ1-3; 8 bases agree with TRBD1. The CDR3 spans 16 residues. Per the germline V gene, CDR1 is MNHNY and CDR2 is SVGAGI (reference sequence). J was trimmed by 4 bases and V by 4 bases; bases with no gene match: 9. CDR3 nucleotide sequence: TGTGCCAGCAGTTCCGGCGGAACAGGGGGGGGAAACACCATATATTTT. Encoded protein: CASSSGGTGGGNTIYF.

The chain has TRBV28 and TRBJ2-5; 13 nucleotides line up with TRBD2. The CDR3 has 15 amino acids. CDR1 and CDR2 (germline): MDHEN, SYDVKM. V lost 6 bases, J lost 2 bases, and 3 bases stayed unmatched. CDR3 bases: TGTGCCAGCAGACGGACTAGCGGGGGACAAGAGACCCAGTACTTC. Its translation is CASRRTSGGQETQYF.

The chain joins TRBV11-3 to TRBJ2-3, with 10 bases matching TRBD2. The junction had 4 bases not matched to a gene; V was cut back by 5 bases and J by 2 bases. CDR1 is SGHNT and CDR2 is YENEEA in the germline V gene. The CDR3 spans 15 residues. In DNA form, the CDR3 reads TGTGCCAGCAGCCGCGGGACTAGCGACACAGATACGCAGTATTTT. Translation: CASSRGTSDTDTQYF.

The J gene is TRBJ2-1, the V gene TRBV4-3, with D uncertain. This CDR3 contains 14 residues. Germline-derived CDR1 and CDR2 are LGHNA and YSLEER. The V end was cut by 0 bases, the J end by 7 bases, with 10 bases between. The CDR3 spells CASSQELFSNEQFF. Here the CDR3 DNA reads TGCGCCAGCAGCCAAGAACTGTTTTCGAATGAGCAGTTCTTC.

This clone was recorded only once. The chain links TRBV6-5 to TRBJ2-1; maybe TRBD2 (7 bases). The germline V and J ends were trimmed by 3 bases and 7 bases, with 16 bases remaining between them. The germline CDR1 and CDR2 sequences are MNHEY and SVGAGI. The CDR3 sequence is 15 residues long. The CDR3 DNA reads TGTGCCAGCAGTTATTCGGGGGGCCTAGGGAATGAGCAGTTCTTC. Translation: CASSYSGGLGNEQFF.

V is TRBV5-1 and J is TRBJ2-1, with TRBD2 matching over 8 bases. Germline values: CDR1 SGHRS, CDR2 YFSETQ. V shed 5 bases, J shed 5 bases, and the junction held 9 bases outside the gene matches. The CDR3 is 15 residues long. CDR3 DNA sequence: TGCGCCAGCAGTCACACCTTCGGGGGGGACAATGAGCAGTTCTTC. This gives the protein CASSHTFGGDNEQFF. Together with reference TRBV5-1 and TRBJ2-1, the CDR3 gives the full variable domain: KAGVTQTPRYLIKTRGQQVTLSCSPISGHRSVSWYQQTPGQGLQFLFEYFSETQRNKGNFPGRFSGRQFSNSRSEMNVSTLELGDSALYLCASSHTFGGDNEQFFGPGTRLTVL.

The CDR3 nucleotides are TGTGCCAGCAGTGAATTGGCAGGGGTGCAGGGCTACACCTTC. It specifies CASSELAGVQGYTF. This sequence joins TRBV2 and TRBJ1-2; possibly TRBD1 for D (6 bases). Trimming removed 2 bases at V and 8 bases at J, with 15 bases between. The CDR3 is 14 amino acids. Germline V gives CDR1 SNHLY, CDR2 FYNNEI.

The chain combines TRBV5-4 with TRBJ1-2; D perhaps matches TRBD1 (5 bases). V gave up 0 bases and J gave up 7 bases, with 13 bases separating them. The CDR3 extends over 14 amino acids. In germline, CDR1 is SGHNT, CDR2 YYREEE (reference sequence). The CDR3: CASSLVSQGGGYTF. The CDR3 region has the DNA TGTGCCAGCAGCTTGGTTTCCCAGGGCGGTGGCTACACCTTC.